The clone carrying this TCR beta chain was observed a few times. No antigen is known for it. The data were taken from a study of beta chain features in type 1 diabetes. The study, taken as a whole, reports: Moderate but significant shortening of TCRB CDR3s was recorded in all four CD4+ subsets from Type 1 diabetes patients. For patients, the naive, central memory and Treg TCRB repertoires appeared more alike than for healthy donors.

The sequenced template was cDNA made from the entire isolated RNA. Measured with immunoSEQ multiplex PCR; TCRdb has only the in-frame clones, and not every one. Here the sample spans more than 250,000 clones, approximately 24% being singletons. Over 95% purity was reached by all sorted populations. The ends were cut back, 4 bases at V and 3 bases at J, with 10 bases in the middle. CDR3 length: 14 amino acids. In germline, CDR1 is SGHNT, CDR2 YYREEE (reference sequence). Sequenced input: naive CD4+ T cells from blood. The chain employs TRBV5-4 and TRBJ1-4; D not certain. The clonotype comes from a woman in her twenties or thirties with type 1 diabetes. CDR3 residues: CASSPEGANEKLFF. CDR3 nucleotides: TGTGCCAGCAGCCCCGAAGGAGCTAATGAAAAACTGTTTTTT.